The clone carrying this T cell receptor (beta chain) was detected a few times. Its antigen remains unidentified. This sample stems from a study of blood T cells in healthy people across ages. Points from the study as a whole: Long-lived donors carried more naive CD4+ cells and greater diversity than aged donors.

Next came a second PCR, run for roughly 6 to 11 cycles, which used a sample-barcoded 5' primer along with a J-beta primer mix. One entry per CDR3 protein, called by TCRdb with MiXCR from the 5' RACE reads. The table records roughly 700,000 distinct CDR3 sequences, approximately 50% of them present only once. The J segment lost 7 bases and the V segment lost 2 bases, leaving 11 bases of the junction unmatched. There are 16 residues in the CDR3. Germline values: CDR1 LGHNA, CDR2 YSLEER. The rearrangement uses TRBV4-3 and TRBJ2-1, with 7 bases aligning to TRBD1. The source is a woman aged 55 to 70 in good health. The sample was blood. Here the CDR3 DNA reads TGCGCCAGCAGCCAAAACGACAGGGTGGATTTAAATGAGCAGTTCTTC. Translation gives CASSQNDRVDLNEQFF.